The subject of this entry is one T cell receptor (beta chain). Per the original data handling: Amplified reference gene primers provided the basis for estimating nucleated cell counts. TCRdb's copy holds only in-frame clones and misses some; the assay was immunoSEQ multiplex PCR. That table gives V, J and clone size, and the DNA gave D and trimming. The sample has about 220,000 clones, approximately 90% seen once. This record belongs to a study of blood T cell repertoires in COVID-19. Study-wide context: Whether acute or convalescent, the COVID-19 samples came from the United States, Italy and Spain. Sample material is recorded as cDNA or gDNA derived from T cells, B-cell-depleted T cells, or PBMCs.

The CDR3 extends over 16 amino acids. V lost 4 bases to trimming and J lost 3 bases; unmatched junction nucleotides: 8. CDR1 and CDR2 (germline): KGHDR, SFDVKD. Source material: peripheral blood. The sequence came from a man aged 35-49 years with acute or convalescent COVID-19. The chain has TRBV24-1 and TRBJ2-1; 7 bases agree with TRBD2. The CDR3: CATSDPRLAFYNEQFF. CDR3 sequence (DNA): TGTGCCACCAGTGACCCCAGACTAGCCTTCTACAATGAGCAGTTCTTC.